Detailed here is one TCR beta chain. This specimen belongs to a study of blood T cell repertoires in COVID-19. About the research overall: Both acute and convalescent COVID-19 samples were obtained from the United States, Italy and Spain. Nucleic acid was either cDNA or gDNA, and it came from T cells, B-cell-depleted T cells, or PBMCs.

The data were produced by immunoSEQ multiplex PCR, yet TCRdb's version contains in-frame clones alone and is incomplete. The table records 200,000 to 250,000 clones, 85% to 90% of them present only once. Germline V CDR1 and CDR2: SEHNR, FQNEAQ (reference sequence). Trimming stripped 0 bases from V and 0 bases from J, with 11 bases between. This CDR3 has 16 amino acids. This chain links TRBV7-9 with TRBJ1-2; the D gene is possibly TRBD1 (6 bases). The source is a man younger than 40 who had been exposed to COVID-19. Sequencing was done on a sample of PBMCs or T cells enriched from blood (not recorded which). The CDR3 is CASSLASQGPNYGYTF. In DNA, the CDR3 is TGTGCCAGCAGCTTAGCATCACAGGGACCTAACTATGGCTACACCTTC.